This T cell receptor beta chain was identified in a study of shared clonotypes between healthy human individuals. For the study at large: Each donor had three CD4 naive, three CD4 memory, two CD8 naive and one CD8 memory plate. Study-level results: Investigators collected only blood, and repertoires in tissues likely differ. Non-shared clonotypes had lower generation probabilities than those shared by all four donors.

With V trimmed by 5 bases and J by 5 bases, 8 bases remained unmatched. This CDR3 comprises 15 residues. Germline CDR1 reads SGHTA; CDR2 reads FQGNSA. Note on this clone: What it recognizes is unknown.

For every subset, genomic DNA was evenly distributed across several immunoSEQ plates. Libraries were prepared by immunoSEQ multiplex PCR; TCRdb keeps only in-frame clonotypes and omits some of them. The data hold some 1,100,000 clones, with approximately 80% observed a single time. The sample was memory CD4+ T cells from PBMCs. The subset is: CD45RA-negative fraction. This sequence was found in a man younger than 30 in good health. Some clones in this sample may be carry-over from other donors' samples. The chain carries TRBV7-2 and TRBJ2-5, with 10 bases lining up with TRBD2. CDR3 in DNA: TGTGCCAGCAGCCTGAACCTAGCGGGAGTGGAGACCCAGTACTTC. This gives the protein CASSLNLAGVETQYF.